This T cell receptor (beta chain) was found in a study of blood T cell repertoires in COVID-19. Study-level information: T cells, B-cell-depleted T cells, or PBMCs provided the cDNA or gDNA that served as material.

This CDR3 region has 19 residues. CDR1 is MNHNY and CDR2 is SVGAGI in the germline V gene (reference sequence). J was trimmed by 3 bases and V by 6 bases; bases with no gene match: 19. This table comes from immunoSEQ multiplex PCR, and its TCRdb copy is limited to in-frame clones, with some not included. The sample holds a few hundred thousand clones, roughly 87% seen once. This TCR derives from a man between 18 and 29 years old with active or convalescent COVID-19. Material for sequencing was peripheral blood. The rearrangement uses TRBV6-6 and TRBJ1-1; the match to TRBD1 covers 10 bases. This chain's CDR3 is CASSSDRGIPFGSDTEAFF. The CDR3 nucleotides are TGTGCCAGCAGCTCGGACAGGGGGATTCCATTCGGGTCAGACACTGAAGCTTTCTTT.